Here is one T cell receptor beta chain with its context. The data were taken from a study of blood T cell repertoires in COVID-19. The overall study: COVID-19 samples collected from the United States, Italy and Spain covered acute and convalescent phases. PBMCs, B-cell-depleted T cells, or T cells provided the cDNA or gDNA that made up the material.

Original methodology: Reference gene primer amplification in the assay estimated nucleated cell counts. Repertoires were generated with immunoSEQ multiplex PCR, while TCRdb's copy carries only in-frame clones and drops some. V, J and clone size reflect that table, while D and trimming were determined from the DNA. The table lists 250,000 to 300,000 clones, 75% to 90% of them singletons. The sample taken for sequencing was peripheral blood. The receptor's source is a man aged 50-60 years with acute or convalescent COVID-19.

Here the CDR3 reads CASSQGPAGDTQYF. The CDR3 coding sequence is TGTGCCAGCAGCCAAGGCCCAGCGGGGGATACGCAGTATTTT. This chain links TRBV7-3 with TRBJ2-3, with TRBD2 matching over 7 bases. The germline CDR1 and CDR2 sequences are SGHTA and FQGTGA. The CDR3 consists of 14 residues. J gave up 6 bases and V 5 bases, and 8 bases lay outside the gene matches.